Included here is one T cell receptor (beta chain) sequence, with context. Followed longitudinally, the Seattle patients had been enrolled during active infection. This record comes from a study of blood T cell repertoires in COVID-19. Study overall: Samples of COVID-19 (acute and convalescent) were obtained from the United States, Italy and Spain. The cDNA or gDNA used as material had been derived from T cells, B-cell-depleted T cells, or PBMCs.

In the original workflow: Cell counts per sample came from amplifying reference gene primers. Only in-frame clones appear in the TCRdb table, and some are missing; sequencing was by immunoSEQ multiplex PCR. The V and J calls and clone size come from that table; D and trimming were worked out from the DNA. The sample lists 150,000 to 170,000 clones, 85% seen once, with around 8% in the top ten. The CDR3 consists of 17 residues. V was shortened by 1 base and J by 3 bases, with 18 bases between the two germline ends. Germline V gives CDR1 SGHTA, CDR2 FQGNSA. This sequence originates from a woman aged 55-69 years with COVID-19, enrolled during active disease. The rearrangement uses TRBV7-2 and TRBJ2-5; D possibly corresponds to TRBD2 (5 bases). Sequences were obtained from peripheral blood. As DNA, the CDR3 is TGTGCCAGCAGCTTAGGGTACGGCGGCCTCGGGGAAGAGACCCAGTACTTC. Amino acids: CASSLGYGGLGEETQYF.